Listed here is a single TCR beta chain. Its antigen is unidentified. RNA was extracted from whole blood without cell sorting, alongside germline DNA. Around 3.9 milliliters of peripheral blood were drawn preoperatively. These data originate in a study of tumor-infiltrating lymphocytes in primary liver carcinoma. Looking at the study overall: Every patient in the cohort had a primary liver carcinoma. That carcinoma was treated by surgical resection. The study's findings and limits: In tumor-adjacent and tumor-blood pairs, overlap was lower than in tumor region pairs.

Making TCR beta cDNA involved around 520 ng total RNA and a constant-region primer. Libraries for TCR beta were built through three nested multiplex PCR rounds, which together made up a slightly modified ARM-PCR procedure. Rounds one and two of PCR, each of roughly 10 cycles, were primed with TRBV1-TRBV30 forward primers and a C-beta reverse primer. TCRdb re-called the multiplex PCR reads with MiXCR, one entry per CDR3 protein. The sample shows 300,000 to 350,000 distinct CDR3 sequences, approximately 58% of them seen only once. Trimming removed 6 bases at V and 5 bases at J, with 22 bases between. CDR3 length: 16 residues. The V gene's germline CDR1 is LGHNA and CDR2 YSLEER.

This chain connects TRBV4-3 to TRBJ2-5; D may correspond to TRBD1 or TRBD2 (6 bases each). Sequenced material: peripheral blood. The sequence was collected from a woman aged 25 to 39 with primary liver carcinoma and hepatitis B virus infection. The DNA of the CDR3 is TGCGCCAGCAGGAAAGGGGGAGGCGAGAGTGGTGAGACCCAGTACTTC. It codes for CASRKGGGESGETQYF.